One and the same sample provided the 29 T cell receptor beta chains below, sequenced in a study of cytomegalovirus exposure and HLA in healthy donors. 60 Vbeta and 13 Jbeta primers were used in PCR. Profiled with immunoSEQ multiplex PCR; TCRdb holds only in-frame clones, not every one. The sample shows roughly 150,000 clones, about two thirds of them seen only once. The sequencing input was PBMCs. The origin of the receptors is a woman younger than 30 in good health and CMV-seronegative.

The genes are TRBV7-9 and TRBJ2-1; D possibly corresponds to TRBD1 (5 bases). The V and J ends lost 6 bases and 2 bases respectively, with 14 bases between them. The germline gives CDR1 SEHNR, CDR2 FQNEAQ (reference sequence). CDR3 length: 15 amino acids. The CDR3 region is CASRKGRTTYNEQFF. CDR3 coding DNA: TGTGCCAGCAGAAAAGGGCGGACAACCTACAATGAGCAGTTCTTC.

This clone occurred a few times. This sequence joins TRBV5-1 and TRBJ1-1; D unresolved. CDR1 SGHRS and CDR2 YFSETQ come from the germline V gene. This CDR3 spans 15 amino acids. V lost 7 bases, J lost 5 bases, and 21 bases lay in between. CDR3 protein: CASARRSGGLTEAFF. In DNA, the CDR3 is TGCGCCAGCGCCCGACGCTCTGGAGGACTGACTGAAGCTTTCTTT.

This clone was detected once. This rearrangement joins TRBV6-5 to TRBJ1-5, with 7 bases identical to TRBD1. The V gene's germline CDR1 is MNHEY and CDR2 SVGAGI. CDR3 length: 14 amino acids. V gave up 5 bases and J gave up 5 bases; unmatched junction bases: 6. Written as DNA, the CDR3 is TGTGCCAGCAGTCCCTCCAGGGGGGATCAGCCCCAGCATTTT. Its protein product is CASSPSRGDQPQHF.

V is TRBV6-5 and J is TRBJ2-5; TRBD2 agrees at 7 bases. The CDR3 is made up of 14 amino acids. CDR1 and CDR2 (germline): MNHEY, SVGAGI. With 5 bases clipped from V and 4 bases from J, the junction kept 7 bases outside the gene matches. The CDR3 protein is CASSAETSLETQYF. DNA for the CDR3: TGTGCCAGCAGTGCCGAGACTAGCCTAGAGACCCAGTACTTC.

The chain combines TRBV11-2 with TRBJ1-2; weak D call: TRBD1 (5 bases). The CDR3 extends over 13 amino acids. The ends were cut back, 4 bases at V and 8 bases at J, with 14 bases in the middle. CDR1 is SGHAT, CDR2 FQNNGV, per germline. CDR3: CASSSPARVGYTF. In DNA, the CDR3 is TGTGCCAGCAGCTCCCCGGCCAGGGTGGGCTACACCTTC.

This clone was picked up one time. J is TRBJ2-1 and V is TRBV12-5, with TRBD2 matching over 8 bases. V lost 0 bases, J lost 6 bases, and 4 bases stayed unmatched. Germline V gene lookup returns CDR1 LGHNT and CDR2 FRNRAP. The CDR3 is 15 residues long. As DNA, the CDR3 is TGTGCTAGTGGTTTGGTAACCGCGGGGGGCAATGAGCAGTTCTTC. Translation gives CASGLVTAGGNEQFF.

The rearrangement uses TRBV5-4 and TRBJ2-7; D unresolved. V was cut by 2 bases and J by 3 bases, with 12 bases left in between. There are 14 residues in the CDR3. In germline, CDR1 is SGHNT, CDR2 YYREEE (reference sequence). The CDR3 protein is CASSFSPSYYEQYF. The CDR3 nucleotides are TGTGCCAGCAGCTTCTCCCCCTCCTACTACGAGCAGTACTTC.

V and J are TRBV4-1 and TRBJ2-7; a weak D match, TRBD1 (6 bases). CDR1 is MGHRA and CDR2 is YSYEKL in the germline V gene. This CDR3 comprises 15 residues. Trimming left V 1 base short and J 2 bases short, with 12 bases between. CDR3 in amino acids: CASSQGPTGTYEQYF. CDR3 nucleotides: TGCGCCAGCAGCCAAGGCCCTACAGGGACCTACGAGCAGTACTTC.

The chain carries TRBV12-2 and TRBJ2-7; the tabulated D call, TRBD2, remains unverified against the DNA. TRBV12-2 represents a pseudogene. The CDR3 is 16 residues long. As DNA, the CDR3 is TGTGCAAGTCGCTTAGCGCGGCTAGCGAATGGGTACGAGCAGTACGTC. It specifies CASRLARLANGYEQYV.

The J gene is TRBJ2-7, the V gene TRBV5-1; D is possibly TRBD1 (5 bases). Germline CDR1 SGHRS, CDR2 YFSETQ. The V gene lost 0 bases and the J gene lost 7 bases, with 14 bases spanning the gap. The CDR3 extends over 14 amino acids. This CDR3 reads CASSLALTGSEQYF. CDR3 in DNA: TGCGCCAGCAGCTTGGCACTCACAGGTTCGGAGCAGTACTTC.

This CDR3 is CASSPELALAKNIQYF. Here the CDR3 DNA reads TGTGCCAGCAGCCCTGAACTAGCGTTAGCCAAAAACATTCAGTACTTC. V is TRBV5-4 and J is TRBJ2-4; TRBD2 matches at 7 bases. The germline V gene has CDR1 SGHNT and CDR2 YYREEE (reference sequence). This CDR3 has 16 amino acids. The V segment lost 4 bases and the J segment 0 bases; nucleotides outside the gene matches: 7.

The V gene is TRBV18, the J gene TRBJ2-1; D gene ambiguous. Germline V gene lookup returns CDR1 KGHSH and CDR2 LQKENI. V lost 2 bases and J lost 4, with 12 bases in between. There are 15 residues in the CDR3. The CDR3 DNA is TGTGCCAGCTCACCAGAGACTCGGCCTTACAATGAGCAGTTCTTC. Residues: CASSPETRPYNEQFF.

This clone came up once. The rearrangement links TRBV5-1 to TRBJ2-5, with D perhaps TRBD2 (5 bases). The CDR3 has 14 residues. Per the germline V gene, CDR1 is SGHRS and CDR2 is YFSETQ. The V and J ends lost 1 base and 3 bases respectively, with 10 bases between them. The CDR3 is CASSLSPGEETQYF. CDR3 coding DNA: TGCGCCAGCAGCTTGTCCCCCGGGGAAGAGACCCAGTACTTC.

This clone was detected a few times. This chain uses TRBV4-3 with TRBJ2-2; 8 nucleotides align to TRBD2. In germline, CDR1 is LGHNA, CDR2 YSLEER. The CDR3 totals 18 residues. Trimming cost V 4 bases and J 4 bases; bases outside gene matches: 14. This CDR3 reads CASSPSSLAGRGTGELFF. The CDR3 DNA reads as TGCGCCAGCAGCCCCTCCTCCTTAGCGGGAAGGGGCACCGGGGAGCTGTTTTTT.

V gene TRBV5-1 combines with J gene TRBJ1-2; no reliable D call. The length of the CDR3 is 13 residues. Trimming cost V 4 bases and J 6 bases, with 13 bases left between them. Germline-derived CDR1 and CDR2 are SGHRS and YFSETQ. The CDR3 nucleotides are TGCGCCAGCAGCGAAAGCCGAGGCGATGGCTACACCTTC. Protein sequence: CASSESRGDGYTF.

The rearrangement joins TRBV6-5 to TRBJ2-7; tentatively, D is TRBD1 (6 bases). The CDR3 consists of 15 residues. V gave up 5 bases and J gave up 1 base, with 15 bases separating them. CDR1 and CDR2 (germline): MNHEY, SVGAGI. CDR3 sequence (DNA): TGTGCCAGCAGTCCAGGGGTGTCTGGGTCCTACGAGCAGTACTTC. Translation: CASSPGVSGSYEQYF.

The rearrangement links TRBV5-6 to TRBJ1-2; 8 bases line up with TRBD1. Germline V gene data show CDR1 as SGHDT and CDR2 as YYEEEE. The V segment lost 6 bases and the J segment 0 bases; nucleotides outside the gene matches: 7. This CDR3 region has 15 residues. The CDR3 coding sequence is TGTGCCAGCAACAGGGGGGGGAGGACTAACTATGGCTACACCTTC. Amino acid sequence: CASNRGGRTNYGYTF.

In this sample, this clone turned up once. V is TRBV9 and J is TRBJ1-1; D not resolved. Germline CDR1 is SGDLS and CDR2 is YYNGEE. Deletions cut 4 bases from V and 3 bases from J, with 13 bases between. The length of the CDR3 is 14 residues. The CDR3 nucleotides read TGTGCCAGCAGCCCGGGTCTCAGCCACACTGAAGCTTTCTTT. It is translated as CASSPGLSHTEAFF.

CDR3 nucleotides: TGCAGCGGTCGAGGACAGGGGAGTAGAAATGAGCAGTTCTTC. Translation: CSGRGQGSRNEQFF. V is TRBV29-1 and J is TRBJ2-1; TRBD1 aligns across 9 bases. This CDR3 has 14 residues. Germline CDR1 SQVTM, CDR2 ANQGSEA. V shed 7 bases and J 7 bases; nucleotides not matched to a gene: 11.

The chain is built from TRBV7-5 and TRBJ1-1. TRBV7-5 is flagged as a pseudogene. The CDR3 is made up of 18 amino acids. The chain's CDR3 is CARSLTFRPRARDTEAFF. For the CDR3, the DNA is TGTGCCAGAAGCTTAACCTTTCGCCCGAGGGCCCGAGACACTGAAGCTTTCTTT.

The J gene is TRBJ2-3, the V gene TRBV19; no reliable D call. CDR3 length equals 14 residues. The V and J ends lost 2 bases and 2 bases respectively, with 8 bases between them. Germline V lookup: CDR1 LNHDA, CDR2 SQIVND (reference sequence). CDR3 sequence reads: CASSISPLTDTQYF. In DNA, the CDR3 is TGTGCCAGTAGTATATCGCCACTCACAGATACGCAGTATTTT.

Only one count was recorded for this clone. V gene TRBV5-4 combines with J gene TRBJ2-2; 7 bases match TRBD1. CDR1 is SGHNT and CDR2 is YYREEE in the germline V gene (reference sequence). The J segment lost 8 bases and the V segment lost 6 bases, leaving 10 bases of the junction unmatched. This CDR3 contains 14 residues. As DNA, the CDR3 is TGTGCCAGCAAGGGGACAGTTGCTGGGGGGGAGCTGTTTTTT. Protein product: CASKGTVAGGELFF.

CDR3 in amino acids: CASSVPGNNEKLFF. CDR3 sequence (DNA): TGTGCCAGCAGTGTACCGGGAAATAATGAAAAACTGTTTTTT. The rearrangement joins TRBV25-1 to TRBJ1-4; D gene ambiguous. This CDR3 is 14 amino acids long. Per the germline V gene, CDR1 is MGHDK and CDR2 is SYGVNS. V dropped 4 bases and J dropped 4 bases, with 10 bases sitting between them. Variable domain in full (rest from reference TRBV25-1 and TRBJ1-4): EADIYQTPRYLVIGTGKKITLECSQTMGHDKMYWYQQDPGMELHLIHYSYGVNSTEKGDLSSESTVSRIRTEHFPLTLESARPSHTSQYLCASSVPGNNEKLFFGSGTQLSVL.

The chain links TRBV9 to TRBJ2-3; TRBD1 agrees at 12 bases. The CDR3 extends over 18 amino acids. The V gene's germline CDR1 is SGDLS and CDR2 YYNGEE. The ends lost 0 bases at V and 3 bases at J; junction bases unmatched: 8. CDR3 DNA: TGTGCCAGCAGCGTAGCCCCGGGACAGGGGGCGGTTACAGATACGCAGTATTTT. Protein: CASSVAPGQGAVTDTQYF.

The gene calls are TRBV9 and TRBJ2-2; 10 bases match TRBD1. CDR1 is SGDLS and CDR2 is YYNGEE in the germline V gene. With 0 bases clipped from V and 7 bases from J, the junction kept 6 bases outside the gene matches. The CDR3 runs 16 residues. CDR3 bases: TGTGCCAGCAGCGTAGAGTGGACAGGGGGTTTCGGGGAGCTGTTTTTT. It yields the protein CASSVEWTGGFGELFF.

The gene calls are TRBV18 and TRBJ2-2, with TRBD1 matching 10 bases. V dropped 2 bases and J dropped 5; count of bases not matched to a gene: 5. Germline CDR1 is KGHSH and CDR2 is LQKENI. The CDR3 contains 16 residues. The CDR3 sequence is CASSPARTGGTGELFF. The CDR3 nucleotides are TGTGCCAGCTCACCAGCACGGACAGGGGGGACCGGGGAGCTGTTTTTT.

The rearrangement uses TRBV7-3 and TRBJ2-7, with TRBD1 matching over 10 bases. After removal of 1 base from V and 5 bases from J, the junction contained 5 bases not matched to a gene. This CDR3 is 15 amino acids long. Germline V CDR1 and CDR2: SGHTA, FQGTGA. The CDR3 is CASSLIGTGDHEQYF. Here the CDR3 DNA reads TGTGCCAGCAGCTTAATTGGGACAGGGGACCACGAGCAGTACTTC.

This clone was counted only a few times. This chain uses TRBV4-3 with TRBJ2-2, with 11 bases identical to TRBD1. The CDR3 sequence is 17 residues long. The germline V gene has CDR1 LGHNA and CDR2 YSLEER. Trimming at V came to 4 bases and at J to 5 bases, leaving 9 bases not matched to a gene. The CDR3 DNA is TGCGCCAGCAGCCGCCACCGGGGACAGGGGGTAACCGGGGAGCTGTTTTTT. This encodes CASSRHRGQGVTGELFF.

The gene calls are TRBV6-5 and TRBJ2-2; 11 bases align to TRBD1. Germline V gives CDR1 MNHEY, CDR2 SVGAGI. The CDR3 is 15 residues long. Trimming took 5 bases from V and 5 from J; bases not matched to a gene: 4. The CDR3 loop reads CASSLGQGATGELFF. In DNA, the CDR3 is TGTGCCAGCAGTCTTGGACAGGGGGCGACCGGGGAGCTGTTTTTT.